This TCR delta chain was profiled in a study of Vδ1+ human thymocytes (dated by TCRdb to between 2018 and 2020). Looking at the study overall: As a data resource, the study described the mRNA-level TRG and TRD CDR3 repertoires found in highly purified Vdelta1+ thymocytes taken from young children. Validation of the multiplex-based CDR3 amplicon strategy against 5'RACE-based CDR3 amplicon generation methods had been performed previously. What the work shows at the level of the full study, not this receptor alone: Many TRG clonotypes were found to be shared between donors (up to about 7x10^3), whereas TRD repertoires were found to be essentially private (max roughly 120 shared). Because no clustering by age or sex was observed, donors were not stratified by these variables in the analyses. The authors advised highly purified populations and single-cell validation, since unexpected Vdelta2 sequences could cause misinterpretation of bulk repertoire data. Unlike the oligoclonal repertoires in peripheral blood, the thymic TRG and TRD repertoires appeared highly polyclonal, with Gaussian CDR3 length distributions. Despite high sort purity, about 21% of thymic TRD sequences were Vdelta2 (and few Vdelta3), unlike peripheral blood Vdelta1+ controls.

Thymic samples were depleted of alphabeta T cells, then CD3+ TCRVdelta1+ TCRVdelta2- thymocytes were FACS-sorted. A purity of roughly 97% to 99.6% was achieved for sorted Vdelta1+ thymocytes. The thymic specimens were obtained from fewer than ten paediatric patients, aged 5 days to 15 months, who were having corrective cardiac surgery. Thymic tissue was dispersed, and mononuclear cells were isolated on a Histopaque-1077 density gradient. Staining used anti-TCRVdelta1 clone TS8.2, anti-TCRVdelta2 clone B6, anti-CD3 clone HIT3a and anti-TCRalphabeta clone IP26 antibodies. Ends trimmed: V by 1 base, J by 1 base; bases unmatched to a gene: 18. The CDR3 covers 21 residues, taking in both the cysteine and the phenylalanine. Only the CDR3 portion is preserved as DNA: 63 bases, with reading frame beginning at the first base. From the germline V gene, CDR1 is TSWWSYY and CDR2 is QGS. RNA extraction was carried out with the RNeasy mini kit, and reverse transcription was then done using Superscript III. To generate the CDR3 amplicons, a multiplex PCR was run using pooled V-gene forward primers together with a constant-region reverse primer that carried Illumina adaptor overhangs. Amplicons were gel-purified, then indexed with Nextera index primers over around 8 extra PCR cycles and purified with AMPure XP beads. Libraries were sequenced on an Illumina MiSeq with paired-end 250 bp reads, dual indexing and around 22% PhiX spike-in. In the paper's pipeline: FastQC was used to check read quality, and ea-utils fastq-join was used to merge TRG read pairs. Annotation of sequences was performed with IMGT/HighV-QUEST, only productive sequences with unambiguous V-gene assignment were retained, and clonotypes were defined by identical CDR3 sequence. For downstream analysis, the tools were VDJtools 1.1.1, tcR 2.2.3, Treemap and vegan Shannon diversity in R 3.4.4. TCRdb recomputed clones from the public reads with CATT; identical DNA rows were then combined. For this entry, the V and J calls and clone size follow TCRdb and not the study's own pipeline. Within this sample are about 27,000 delta-chain clones, with 6% to 8% of them counted one time only. Around 0.91% of the sample rests with the top ten.

Worth noting for this clone: This receptor's antigen is unknown. There are no base qualities to consult, and no much larger clone falls within one base.

The sequencing input was Vdelta1+ gamma-delta thymocytes from the thymus. The cell subset or site label for this specimen denotes: FACS-sorted CD3+ TCRalphabeta- TCRVdelta1+ TCRVdelta2- thymocytes. The clonotype comes from a girl under three years old who had congenital heart surgery. This chain joins TRDV1 to TRDJ1, and 10 junctional nucleotides match TRDD3. The sequence in DNA is TGTGCTCTTGGGGAACAAGGAGGGTCCGGTACTGGGGGATCTCTCACCGATAAACTCATCTTT. Its protein is CALGEQGGSGTGGSLTDKLIF.